The 5 T cell receptor beta chains below come from one sample, sequenced in a study of T-cell reconstitution after alpha-beta-depleted transplantation in children. Preparing the TCRbeta library involved the use of unique molecular identifiers. TCRdb passed the PCR reads through MiXCR, listing each CDR3 protein once. The sample holds over 150,000 distinct CDR3 sequences, 6.6% seen once. Material: PBMCs, obtained before TCRalphabeta/CD19-depleted stem cell transplant. These receptor sequences come from a boy aged 2-9 years with acute lymphoblastic leukemia, due to receive a stem cell transplant.

This clonotype was detected many times. The chain employs TRBV11-2 and TRBJ2-7, with unresolved D. The CDR3 extends over 15 amino acids. Germline V gene lookup returns CDR1 SGHAT and CDR2 FQNNGV. Trimming shortened V by 1 base and J by 4 bases, and 14 bases separated the two germline ends. CDR3: CASSLVFQSPYEQYF. Written as DNA, the CDR3 is TGTGCCAGCAGCTTAGTATTCCAATCACCTTACGAGCAGTACTTC.

The chain is built from TRBV7-8 and TRBJ1-4; tentatively, D is TRBD1 (5 bases). Germline V gene lookup returns CDR1 SGHVS and CDR2 FQNEAQ. The length of the CDR3 is 13 residues. Trimming took off 6 bases at V and 5 bases at J, with 10 bases between the two ends. The CDR3 DNA reads as TGTGCCAGCAGTAATTGGGGGAATGAAAAACTGTTTTTT. Translated: CASSNWGNEKLFF.

The chain carries TRBV4-1 and TRBJ2-7; a weak D match, TRBD2 (6 bases). The germline gives CDR1 MGHRA, CDR2 YSYEKL. The CDR3 is 14 amino acids. Trimming pared 1 base from V and 3 bases from J, leaving 10 bases between. The chain's CDR3 is CASSQAGGYYEQYF. DNA of the CDR3: TGCGCCAGCAGCCAAGCCGGGGGTTACTACGAGCAGTACTTC.

The table lists this clonotype with many counts. V is TRBV27 and J is TRBJ1-1; weak D call: TRBD1 (5 bases). Between the trimmed V and J ends, which lost 6 bases and 1 base, there was a span of 6 bases. This CDR3 contains 12 residues. Germline CDR1 MNHEY, CDR2 SMNVEV (reference sequence). CDR3 nucleotides: TGTGCCAGCAGCGACAGGAACACTGAAGCTTTCTTT. Translated, it gives CASSDRNTEAFF.

This clonotype was found many times. The chain has TRBV5-1 and TRBJ2-1, with 9 bases matching TRBD2. The CDR3 has 20 residues. The germline V gene has CDR1 SGHRS and CDR2 YFSETQ. V gave up 1 base and J gave up 6 bases; unmatched junction bases: 20. Written as DNA, the CDR3 is TGCGCCAGCAGCTTGCTTCTAACCGCCGCGGGGACTAGCTTGGGCAATGAGCAGTTCTTC. Its translation is CASSLLLTAAGTSLGNEQFF.